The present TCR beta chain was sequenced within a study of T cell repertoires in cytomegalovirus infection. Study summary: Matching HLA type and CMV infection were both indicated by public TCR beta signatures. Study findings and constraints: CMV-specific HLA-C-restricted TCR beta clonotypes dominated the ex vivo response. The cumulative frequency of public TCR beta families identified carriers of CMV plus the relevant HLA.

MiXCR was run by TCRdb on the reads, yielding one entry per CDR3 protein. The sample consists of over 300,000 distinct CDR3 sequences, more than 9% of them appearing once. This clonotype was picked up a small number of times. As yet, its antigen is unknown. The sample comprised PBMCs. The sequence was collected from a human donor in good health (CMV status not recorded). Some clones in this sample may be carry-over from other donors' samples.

This CDR3 reads CASSQDRGGTGELFF. DNA of the CDR3: TGCGCCAGCAGCCAAGATCGGGGGGGCACCGGGGAGCTGTTTTTT. The rearrangement uses TRBV4-1 and TRBJ2-2; TRBD2 matches 8 bases. V lost 0 bases to trimming and J lost 4 bases; unmatched junction nucleotides: 1. Germline V gene sequence: CDR1 MGHRA, CDR2 YSYEKL. There are 15 residues in the CDR3.